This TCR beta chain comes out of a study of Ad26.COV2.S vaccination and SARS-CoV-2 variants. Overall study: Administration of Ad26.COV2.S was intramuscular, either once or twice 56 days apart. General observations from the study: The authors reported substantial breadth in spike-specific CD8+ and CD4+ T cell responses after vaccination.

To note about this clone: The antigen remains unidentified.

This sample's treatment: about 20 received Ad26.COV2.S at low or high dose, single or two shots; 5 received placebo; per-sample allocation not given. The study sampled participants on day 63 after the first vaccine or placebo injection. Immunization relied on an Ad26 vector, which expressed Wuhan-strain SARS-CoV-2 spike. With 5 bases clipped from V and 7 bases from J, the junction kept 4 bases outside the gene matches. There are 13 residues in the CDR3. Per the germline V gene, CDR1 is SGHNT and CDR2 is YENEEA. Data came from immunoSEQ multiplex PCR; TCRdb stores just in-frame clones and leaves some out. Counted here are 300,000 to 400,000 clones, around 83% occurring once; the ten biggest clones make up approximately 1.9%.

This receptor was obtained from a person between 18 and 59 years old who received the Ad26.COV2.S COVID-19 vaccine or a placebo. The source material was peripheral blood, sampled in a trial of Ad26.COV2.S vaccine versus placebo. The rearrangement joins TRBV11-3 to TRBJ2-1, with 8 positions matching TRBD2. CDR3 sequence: CASSLGLENEQFF. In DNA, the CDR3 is TGTGCCAGCAGCCTGGGACTAGAGAATGAGCAGTTCTTC.